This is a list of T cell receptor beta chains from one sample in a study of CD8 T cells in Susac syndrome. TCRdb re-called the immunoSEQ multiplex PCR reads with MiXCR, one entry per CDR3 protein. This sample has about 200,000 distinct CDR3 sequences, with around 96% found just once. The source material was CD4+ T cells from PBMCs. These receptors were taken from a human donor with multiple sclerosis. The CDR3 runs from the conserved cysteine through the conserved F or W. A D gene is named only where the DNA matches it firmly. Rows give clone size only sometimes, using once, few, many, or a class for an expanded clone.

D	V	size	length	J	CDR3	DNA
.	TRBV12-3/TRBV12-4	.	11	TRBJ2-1	CASSLKQEQFF	TGTGCCAGCAGTTTAAAACAGGAGCAGTTCTTC
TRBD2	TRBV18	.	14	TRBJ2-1	CASSPTSGDNEQFF	TGTGCCAGCTCACCCACTAGCGGGGACAATGAGCAGTTCTTC
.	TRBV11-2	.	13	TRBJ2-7	CASSFLTGDEQYF	TGTGCCAGCAGCTTCTTAACCGGGGACGAGCAGTACTTC
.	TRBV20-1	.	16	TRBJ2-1	CSARDHRGASYNEQFF	TGCAGTGCTAGAGATCATAGGGGAGCATCCTACAATGAGCAGTTCTTC
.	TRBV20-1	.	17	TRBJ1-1	CSAPRYETGPMNTEAFF	TGCAGTGCCCCGAGATATGAGACAGGACCTATGAACACTGAAGCTTTCTTT
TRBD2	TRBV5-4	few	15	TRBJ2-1	CASSSGLADHNEQFF	TGTGCCAGCAGCTCGGGACTAGCGGATCACAATGAGCAGTTCTTC
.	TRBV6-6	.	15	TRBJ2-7	CASSPSWTALYEQYF	TGTGCCAGCAGTCCCTCCTGGACAGCCCTCTACGAGCAGTACTTC
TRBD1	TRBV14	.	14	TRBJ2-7	CASSQRDRGLEQYF	TGTGCCAGCAGCCAAAGAGACAGGGGACTCGAGCAGTACTTC
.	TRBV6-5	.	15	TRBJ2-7	CASSSRDASSYEQYF	TGTGCCAGCAGTTCTCGGGACGCCAGCTCCTACGAGCAGTACTTC
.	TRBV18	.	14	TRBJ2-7	CASSLSGGPHEQYF	TGTGCCAGCTCCCTGTCGGGGGGCCCCCACGAGCAGTACTTC
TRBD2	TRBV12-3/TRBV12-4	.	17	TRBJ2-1	CASSLSGLAGARNEQFF	TGTGCCAGCAGTTTAAGCGGACTAGCGGGAGCTAGGAATGAGCAGTTCTTC
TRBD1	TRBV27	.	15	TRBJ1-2	CASSSISDRGYGYTF	TGTGCCAGCAGTTCCATCTCGGACAGGGGTTATGGCTACACCTTC
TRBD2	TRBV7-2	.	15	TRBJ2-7	CASSLTRLAGVEQYF	TGTGCCAGCAGCTTGACCAGACTAGCGGGAGTCGAGCAGTACTTC
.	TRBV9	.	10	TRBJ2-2	CVTLFGELFF	TGTGTTACCCTGTTCGGGGAGCTGTTTTTT
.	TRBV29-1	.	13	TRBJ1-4	CSVGQATNEKLFF	TGCAGCGTTGGGCAGGCAACTAATGAAAAACTGTTTTTT
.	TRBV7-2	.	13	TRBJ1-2	CASRPLKNYGYTF	TGTGCCAGCAGACCCTTGAAGAACTATGGCTACACCTTC
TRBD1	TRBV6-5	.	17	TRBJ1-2	CASSYSDLRGQGRDCTF	TGTGCCAGCAGTTACTCGGATCTACGTGGACAGGGCCGAGATTGTACCTTC
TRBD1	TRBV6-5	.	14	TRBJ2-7	CASGLDRVGYEQYF	TGTGCCAGCGGCTTAGACAGGGTTGGGTACGAGCAGTACTTC
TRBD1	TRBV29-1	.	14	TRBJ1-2	CSVGSYRGAGGYTF	TGCAGCGTCGGCTCCTACAGGGGAGCAGGAGGCTACACCTTC
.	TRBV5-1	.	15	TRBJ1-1	CASSLEGEVNTEAFF	TGCGCCAGCAGCTTGGAAGGGGAGGTGAACACTGAAGCTTTCTTT
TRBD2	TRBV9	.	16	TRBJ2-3	CASSVGTSGRVDTQYF	TGTGCCAGCAGCGTAGGGACTAGCGGGAGGGTAGATACGCAGTATTTT
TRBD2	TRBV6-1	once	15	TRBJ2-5	CASTSGTSGKETQYF	TGTGCCAGCACCTCAGGGACTAGCGGGAAGGAGACCCAGTACTTC